These 17 T cell receptor beta chains share one sample of origin, sequenced in a study of a mutant IDH1 vaccine in newly diagnosed glioma. For these TCRs, the target antigens are not known. Time point in this sample: week 11, during vaccination. In the vaccine, a single dose held 300 ug of the mutant IDH1 20-mer peptide, along with topical imiquimod. The protocol was immunoSEQ multiplex PCR, while the TCRdb copy is restricted to in-frame clones and leaves out a portion. The table has 110,000 or so clones, almost 90% seen once. This specimen was PBMCs, taken from a glioma patient whose treatment included an IDH1 peptide vaccine. The receptor source for this set is a woman in her forties or fifties with glioma.

V gene TRBV30 combines with J gene TRBJ2-3, with D possibly TRBD1 on 5 matching bases. This CDR3 spans 13 amino acids. Trimming stripped 3 bases from V and 2 bases from J, with 9 bases between. Looked up from germline, CDR1 is GTSNPN and CDR2 is SVGIG (reference sequence). The CDR3 loop reads CAWSPTATDTQYF. CDR3 DNA: TGTGCCTGGAGCCCGACAGCCACAGATACGCAGTATTTT. The full variable domain, rest sourced from reference TRBV30 and TRBJ2-3, is SQTIHQWPATLVQPVGSPLSLECTVEGTSNPNLYWYRQAAGRGLQLLFYSVGIGQISSEVPQNLSASRPQDRQFILSSKKLLLSDSGFYLCAWSPTATDTQYFGPGTRLTVL.

This clone occurred a few times. The J gene is TRBJ2-5, the V gene TRBV10-2; 7 positions agree with TRBD1. In germline, CDR1 is WSHSY, CDR2 SAAADI. With 7 bases clipped from V and 5 bases from J, the junction kept 10 bases outside the gene matches. The CDR3 has 14 residues. CDR3 nucleotide sequence: TGCGCCAGCAAGGGGGCAGCTTGGTGGGAGACCCAGTACTTC. Protein: CASKGAAWWETQYF.

The chain has TRBV30 and TRBJ2-5; D tentatively reads TRBD1 or TRBD2 (5 bases each). V dropped 0 bases and J dropped 5 bases, with 13 bases sitting between them. This CDR3 spans 14 amino acids. The germline gives CDR1 GTSNPN, CDR2 SVGIG (reference sequence). In nucleotides, the CDR3 is TGTGCCTGGAGTGTAATTTCGGGGCGGGAGACCCAGTACTTC. Encoded protein: CAWSVISGRETQYF.

This chain links TRBV5-4 with TRBJ2-5, with 9 bases identical to TRBD1. CDR3 length: 15 residues. The junction had 9 bases not matched to a gene; V was cut back by 4 bases and J by 5 bases. Germline CDR1 and CDR2: SGHNT and YYREEE (reference sequence). This CDR3 reads CASSRPGQGGETQYF. Here the CDR3 DNA reads TGTGCCAGCAGCCGGCCGGGACAGGGAGGGGAGACCCAGTACTTC.

The rearrangement uses TRBV5-1 and TRBJ2-1, with a possible D match to TRBD1 (5 bases). The germline V gene has CDR1 SGHRS and CDR2 YFSETQ. Trimming cost V 1 base and J 6 bases, with 14 bases left between them. This CDR3 has 15 amino acids. This chain's CDR3 is CASSLQGMGGNEQFF. The DNA for the CDR3 is TGCGCCAGCAGCTTGCAGGGTATGGGTGGCAATGAGCAGTTCTTC.

This chain joins TRBV7-2 and TRBJ1-5; D remains unclear. The V gene lost 3 bases and the J gene lost 0 bases, with 9 bases spanning the gap. The CDR3 is 15 residues long. Germline V CDR1 and CDR2: SGHTA, FQGNSA. The CDR3 protein is CASSLWVLSNQPQHF. The CDR3 bases are TGTGCCAGCAGCTTGTGGGTCCTTAGCAATCAGCCCCAGCATTTT.

The rearrangement uses TRBV10-3 and TRBJ1-5, with no clear D. With 6 bases removed from V and 0 bases from J, the gap between germline ends came to 6 bases. CDR1 is ENHRY and CDR2 is SYGVKD in the germline V gene. CDR3 length equals 13 residues. CDR3 amino acids: CAIRIDSNQPQHF. The CDR3 DNA sequence: TGTGCCATCAGGATCGATAGCAATCAGCCCCAGCATTTT.

V gene TRBV30 combines with J gene TRBJ1-1; D is perhaps TRBD1 (6 bases). CDR1 GTSNPN and CDR2 SVGIG come from the germline V gene (reference sequence). Trimming took 3 bases from V and 5 from J, leaving 16 bases between them. The CDR3 runs 14 residues. The CDR3 protein is CAWRDLWGATEAFF. CDR3 DNA sequence: TGTGCCTGGAGGGACCTCTGGGGGGCTACTGAAGCTTTCTTT.

V usage is TRBV19 and J usage is TRBJ2-7, with 10 bases aligning to TRBD1. The J segment lost 5 bases and the V segment lost 3 bases, leaving 13 bases of the junction unmatched. Germline V CDR1 and CDR2: LNHDA, SQIVND (reference sequence). This CDR3 is built from 17 residues. CDR3 sequence: CASSMGPGQGSRHEQYF. DNA for the CDR3: TGTGCCAGTAGTATGGGCCCGGGACAGGGGTCGAGACACGAGCAGTACTTC.

The gene calls are TRBV19 and TRBJ2-1, with D perhaps assigned TRBD1 or TRBD2 (6 bases each). The CDR3 loop spans 16 amino acids. The V gene's germline CDR1 is LNHDA and CDR2 SQIVND (reference sequence). V was pared by 4 bases and J by 5 bases, with 18 bases between. CDR3 DNA sequence: TGTGCCAGTAGTACGGGGGCGGCGGGGAGGAACAATGAGCAGTTCTTC. Translated: CASSTGAAGRNNEQFF.

The gene calls are TRBV29-1 and TRBJ2-1; D is perhaps TRBD2 (7 bases). CDR3 length: 14 residues. V was trimmed by 7 bases and J by 6 bases, leaving 19 bases between them. Germline CDR1 and CDR2: SQVTM and ANQGSEA. This chain's CDR3 is CSAQGRGALNEQFF. Here the CDR3 DNA reads TGCAGCGCTCAAGGGAGGGGGGCCCTCAATGAGCAGTTCTTC.

In the case of this clone: At one end, the junction sequence differs from germline, possibly due to a read error. The V and J genes are TRBV9 and TRBJ1-1; weak D call: TRBD1 (5 bases). CDR3 size: 16 residues. The germline V gene has CDR1 SGDLS and CDR2 YYNGEE. In DNA, the CDR3 is TGTGCCAGCGGCGTCCCACCTGTAACAGGGAACACTGAAGCTTTCTTT. Protein: CASGVPPVTGNTEAFF.

The chain joins TRBV7-8 to TRBJ1-2, with D hard to call. The V end was cut by 3 bases, the J end by 7 bases, with 9 bases between. This CDR3 region has 12 residues. Germline CDR1 and CDR2: SGHVS and FQNEAQ. The CDR3 loop is CASSFADSGYTF. CDR3 DNA sequence: TGTGCCAGCAGCTTTGCGGACTCTGGCTACACCTTC.

This clone was seen many times. This chain connects TRBV19 to TRBJ1-5; D gene unclear. Trimming took off 1 base at V and 7 bases at J, with 11 bases between the two ends. Germline lookup yields CDR1 LNHDA and CDR2 SQIVND (reference sequence). CDR3 length equals 14 residues. The CDR3 DNA follows: TGTGCCAGTAGTATAGGTTATCGGAGGCAGCCCCAGCATTTT. Amino acid sequence: CASSIGYRRQPQHF. Variable domain in full (rest from reference TRBV19 and TRBJ1-5): DGGITQSPKYLFRKEGQNVTLSCEQNLNHDAMYWYRQDPGQGLRLIYYSQIVNDFQKGDIAEGYSVSREKKESFPLTVTSAQKNPTAFYLCASSIGYRRQPQHFGDGTRLSIL.

The chain employs TRBV5-6 and TRBJ2-5; TRBD2 agrees at 16 bases. J lost 5 bases, V lost 3 bases, and 10 bases had no gene match. The CDR3 is 18 residues long. CDR1 is SGHDT and CDR2 is YYEEEE in the germline V gene. The CDR3 reads CASSSGTSGRASRETQYF. The CDR3 DNA reads TGTGCCAGCAGCTCCGGGACTAGCGGGAGGGCCTCGCGGGAGACCCAGTACTTC.

This clone was seen just once. This chain uses TRBV2 with TRBJ2-3; possibly TRBD2 for D (5 bases). This CDR3 spans 15 amino acids. Germline-derived CDR1 and CDR2 are SNHLY and FYNNEI. Trimming took off 5 bases at V and 1 base at J, with 13 bases between the two ends. In DNA, the CDR3 is TGTGCCAGCAGTCCCGACTACCCTCGCACAGATACGCAGTATTTT. Translation gives CASSPDYPRTDTQYF.

The gene calls are TRBV27 and TRBJ2-5; perhaps TRBD1 as D (6 bases). The germline V gene encodes CDR1 MNHEY and CDR2 SMNVEV (reference sequence). CDR3 length equals 13 residues. Deletions cut 3 bases from V and 5 bases from J, with 10 bases between. The CDR3 is CASSFLQGETQYF. The CDR3 nucleotides read TGTGCCAGCAGTTTCCTGCAGGGGGAGACCCAGTACTTC.